The 21 T cell receptor beta chains presented below share a single source sample, sequenced in a study of blood T cells in healthy people across ages. It was with a sample-barcoded 5' primer and a J-beta primer mix that a second PCR of about 7 to 12 cycles was run. TCRdb re-called the 5' RACE reads with MiXCR, one entry per CDR3 protein. The data contain 650,000 to 900,000 distinct CDR3 sequences, about 62% of them singletons. The sequencing input was blood. These receptors were collected from a man under 40 in good health.

The chain is built from TRBV3-1 and TRBJ2-5, with D perhaps TRBD1 (6 bases). With the DNA end fitting TRBJ2-7 better, the J assignment may be wrong. The germline V gene encodes CDR1 LGHDT and CDR2 YNNKEL (reference sequence). This CDR3 has 13 amino acids. CDR3 amino acids: CASSQRTVYEQYF. CDR3 coding DNA: TGTGCCAGCAGCCAGAGGACAGTTTACGAGCAGTACTTC.

J is TRBJ2-7 and V is TRBV10-3, with D possibly matching TRBD1 (6 bases). The CDR3 loop spans 14 amino acids. Trimming left V 6 bases short and J 0 bases short, with 12 bases between. Germline V gene data show CDR1 as ENHRY and CDR2 as SYGVKD. The CDR3 is CAIRVDRDSYEQYF. As DNA, the CDR3 is TGTGCCATCAGGGTGGACAGAGACTCCTACGAGCAGTACTTC.

The J gene is TRBJ1-2, the V gene TRBV12-3 or TRBV12-4; D gene uncertain. V lost 6 bases, J lost 5 bases, and 16 bases lay in between. The CDR3 spans 14 residues. The CDR3 nucleotides are TGTGCCAGCAGCCCCGCGGCGGCCGCATATGGCTACACCTTC. Amino acids: CASSPAAAAYGYTF.

This clonotype was seen a few times. The chain couples TRBV7-9 to TRBJ2-7; the match to TRBD1 covers 12 bases. This CDR3 region has 15 residues. V was pared by 4 bases and J by 4 bases, with 5 bases of the junction left unmatched. The V gene's germline CDR1 is SEHNR and CDR2 FQNEAQ (reference sequence). The CDR3 region has the DNA TGTGCCAGCAGCTCCCGGGACAGGGGGCGATACGAGCAGTACTTC. It is translated as CASSSRDRGRYEQYF.

This sequence joins TRBV5-1 and TRBJ2-5, with 7 nucleotides matching TRBD1. This CDR3 region has 14 residues. The germline V gene encodes CDR1 SGHRS and CDR2 YFSETQ. V was clipped by 6 bases and J by 2 bases; unmatched bases: 7. Here the CDR3 DNA reads TGCGCCAGCACCAATTCAGGGGGTCAAGAGACCCAGTACTTC. Translation gives CASTNSGGQETQYF.

The rearrangement joins TRBV9 to TRBJ1-6; D gene ambiguous. Germline CDR1 is SGDLS and CDR2 is YYNGEE. CDR3 length equals 12 residues. The germline V and J ends were trimmed by 3 bases and 6 bases, with 4 bases remaining between them. DNA of the CDR3: TGTGCCAGCAGCGCTTCTAATTCACCCCTCCACTTT. It is translated as CASSASNSPLHF.

V gene TRBV6-6 combines with J gene TRBJ1-2, with D possibly being TRBD1 (6 bases). Trimming stripped 6 bases from V and 8 bases from J, with 19 bases between. Germline-derived CDR1 and CDR2 are MNHNY and SVGAGI (reference sequence). The CDR3 is 14 amino acids. In DNA form, the CDR3 reads TGTGCCAGCAGATCAACCGTCCAGACAGGCGGCTACACCTTC. Its translation is CASRSTVQTGGYTF.

This clonotype appeared once. This chain uses TRBV7-9 with TRBJ2-5; 9 bases are a match to TRBD2. Germline trimming cut 2 bases from V and 0 bases from J; bases unmatched to any gene: 7. CDR1 and CDR2 from the germline V gene are SEHNR and FQNEAQ (reference sequence). The CDR3 sequence is 17 residues long. This chain's CDR3 is CASSLMRGGRNQETQYF. The CDR3 coding sequence is TGTGCCAGCAGCTTAATGCGGGGGGGCCGGAACCAAGAGACCCAGTACTTC.

About this clonotype itself: A read error may account for a junction end that differs from germline. This sequence joins TRBV7-2 and TRBJ2-5; no definite D call. The germline V gene encodes CDR1 SGHTA and CDR2 FQGNSA. The CDR3 runs to 12 residues. The CDR3 region is CVSSLERETQYF. CDR3 DNA: TGTGTCAGCAGCTTAGAAAGGGAGACCCAGTACTTC. The whole variable domain, remainder taken from reference TRBV7-2 and TRBJ2-5, is GAGVSQSPSNKVTEKGKDVELRCDPISGHTALYWYRQSLGQGLEFLIYFQGNSAPDKSGLPSDRFSAERTGGSVSTLTIQRTQQEDSAVYLCVSSLERETQYFGPGTRLLVL.

This chain's CDR3 is CSATRTSGAPDTQYF. The CDR3 DNA reads as TGCAGTGCTACCAGGACTAGCGGGGCTCCCGATACGCAGTATTTT. This sequence joins TRBV20-1 and TRBJ2-3; 12 bases align to TRBD2. Germline lookup yields CDR1 DFQATT and CDR2 SNEGSKA (reference sequence). The length of the CDR3 is 15 residues. Germline trimming cut 4 bases from V and 6 bases from J; bases unmatched to any gene: 8.

The chain carries TRBV5-1 and TRBJ1-5; D perhaps matches TRBD1 (6 bases). The CDR3 runs to 14 residues. Trimming cost V 0 bases and J 6 bases, with 10 bases left between them. Germline CDR1 and CDR2: SGHRS and YFSETQ. The CDR3 reads CASSLEGEGQPQHF. The CDR3 DNA is TGCGCCAGCAGCTTGGAGGGGGAGGGTCAGCCCCAGCATTTT.

The V and J genes are TRBV12-3 or TRBV12-4 and TRBJ1-2, with 10 positions matching TRBD1. The CDR3 runs to 15 residues. V dropped 6 bases and J dropped 6; count of bases not matched to a gene: 10. CDR3 DNA sequence: TGTGCCAGCAGCGGGGTTCACGGACAGGGGGATGGCTACACCTTC. It specifies CASSGVHGQGDGYTF.

This clonotype has more than one count but fewer than ten. The chain recombines TRBV7-3 with TRBJ2-6; D possibly corresponds to TRBD1 (5 bases). The CDR3 contains 16 residues. V lost 2 bases and J 2 bases, leaving 10 bases between the germline ends. CDR1 and CDR2 from the germline V gene are SGHTA and FQGTGA. The CDR3: CASSLLGRAGANVLTF. The CDR3 nucleotides read TGTGCCAGCAGCTTATTGGGCAGGGCTGGGGCCAACGTCCTGACTTTC.

Only a few counts were recorded for this clonotype. This chain joins TRBV14 and TRBJ2-5; perhaps TRBD2 as D (6 bases). The CDR3 is made up of 15 amino acids. From germline, CDR1 is SGHDN and CDR2 FVKESK. The ends were cut back, 4 bases at V and 5 bases at J, with 17 bases in the middle. The CDR3 region is CASSREARGWETQYF. CDR3 DNA sequence: TGTGCCAGCAGCCGAGAGGCGCGGGGATGGGAGACCCAGTACTTC.

A note on this clonotype: A read error may produce the germline difference seen at one junction end. V and J are TRBV10-3 and TRBJ2-1; no definite D call. Germline V gene lookup returns CDR1 ENHRY and CDR2 SYGVKD. The CDR3 runs to 13 residues. The CDR3 region is CAISDGWEETQIF. The CDR3 coding sequence is TGTGCCATCAGTGACGGGTGGGAAGAGACCCAGATCTTC.

This clonotype was seen more than once but under ten times. The genes are TRBV30 and TRBJ1-5; D may be TRBD1 (6 bases). Germline CDR1 is GTSNPN and CDR2 is SVGIG (reference sequence). There are 16 residues in the CDR3. V was trimmed by 0 bases and J by 9 bases, leaving 21 bases between them. CDR3 nucleotides: TGTGCCTGGAGTGTGGGAACAGGGTCAGGTTATGGGCCCCAGCATTTT. This translates into CAWSVGTGSGYGPQHF.

This sequence joins TRBV6-2 or TRBV6-3 and TRBJ2-1, with 9 bases that match TRBD2. Looked up from germline, CDR1 is MNHEY and CDR2 is SVGEGT. The CDR3 consists of 16 residues. V shed 4 bases, J shed 9 bases, and the junction held 13 bases outside the gene matches. The CDR3 loop reads CASSSYSGGPQGEQFF. In nucleotides, the CDR3 is TGTGCCAGCAGTTCCTATAGCGGGGGACCACAGGGTGAGCAGTTCTTC.

The chain employs TRBV4-2 and TRBJ2-1; TRBD1 matches at 9 bases. This CDR3 is built from 15 residues. In germline, CDR1 is LGHNA, CDR2 YNFKEQ. V shed 1 base, J shed 5 bases, and the junction held 3 bases outside the gene matches. DNA for the CDR3: TGTGCCAGCAGCCAAGGGGGACAGGGTAACAATGAGCAGTTCTTC. Its protein product is CASSQGGQGNNEQFF.

In its sample, this clonotype was seen a few times. The chain carries TRBV7-9 and TRBJ2-3, with 8 bases aligning to TRBD2. V lost 5 bases, J lost 1 base, and 5 bases stayed unmatched. The CDR3 covers 15 residues. Germline-derived CDR1 and CDR2 are SEHNR and FQNEAQ (reference sequence). The CDR3 bases are TGTGCCAGCAGCGCGATAGCGGGGCGCACAGATACGCAGTATTTT. Protein sequence: CASSAIAGRTDTQYF.

The rearrangement joins TRBV10-3 to TRBJ2-7; D is perhaps TRBD1 (6 bases). CDR1 and CDR2 from the germline V gene are ENHRY and SYGVKD. Trimming shortened V by 10 bases and J by 4 bases, and 23 bases separated the two germline ends. The CDR3 has 15 residues. The CDR3 coding sequence is TGTGCCACCGACCGTGGTGGCAGGGGTGAGTACGAGCAGTACTTC. Translation: CATDRGGRGEYEQYF.

V is TRBV10-3 and J is TRBJ1-6; 8 nucleotides align to TRBD1. The germline V gene encodes CDR1 ENHRY and CDR2 SYGVKD. The CDR3 consists of 15 residues. V was clipped by 7 bases and J by 10 bases; unmatched bases: 12. The CDR3 nucleotides are TGTGCCATCACTCAAACTCCGGACAGGGCCTCACCCCTCCACTTT. Translated: CAITQTPDRASPLHF.